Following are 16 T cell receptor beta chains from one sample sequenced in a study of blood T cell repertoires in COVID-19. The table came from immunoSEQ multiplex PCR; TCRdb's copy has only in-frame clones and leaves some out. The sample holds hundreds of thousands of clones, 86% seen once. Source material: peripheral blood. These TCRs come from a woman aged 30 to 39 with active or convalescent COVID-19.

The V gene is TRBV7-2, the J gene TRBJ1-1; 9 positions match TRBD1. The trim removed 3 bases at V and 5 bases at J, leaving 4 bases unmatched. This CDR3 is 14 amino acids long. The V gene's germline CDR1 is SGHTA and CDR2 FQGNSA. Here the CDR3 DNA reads TGTGCCAGCAGCTTGGACAGGGGATGGACTGAAGCTTTCTTT. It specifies CASSLDRGWTEAFF. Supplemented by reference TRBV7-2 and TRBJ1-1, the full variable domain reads GAGVSQSPSNKVTEKGKDVELRCDPISGHTALYWYRQSLGQGLEFLIYFQGNSAPDKSGLPSDRFSAERTGGSVSTLTIQRTQQEDSAVYLCASSLDRGWTEAFFGQGTRLTVV.

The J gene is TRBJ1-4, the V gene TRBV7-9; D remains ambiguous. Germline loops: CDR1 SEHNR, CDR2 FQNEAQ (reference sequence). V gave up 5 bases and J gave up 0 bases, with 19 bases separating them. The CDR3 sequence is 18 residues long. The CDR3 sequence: CASSPSFGVVATNEKLFF. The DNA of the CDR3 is TGTGCCAGCAGCCCCAGCTTCGGGGTGGTGGCAACTAATGAAAAACTGTTTTTT.

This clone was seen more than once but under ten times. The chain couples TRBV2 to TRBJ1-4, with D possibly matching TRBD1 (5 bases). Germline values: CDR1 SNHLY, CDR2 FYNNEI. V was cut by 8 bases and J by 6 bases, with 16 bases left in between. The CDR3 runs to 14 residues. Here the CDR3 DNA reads TGTGCCAGCTCGAAGGGGCTTCTAGATGAAAAACTGTTTTTT. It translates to CASSKGLLDEKLFF.

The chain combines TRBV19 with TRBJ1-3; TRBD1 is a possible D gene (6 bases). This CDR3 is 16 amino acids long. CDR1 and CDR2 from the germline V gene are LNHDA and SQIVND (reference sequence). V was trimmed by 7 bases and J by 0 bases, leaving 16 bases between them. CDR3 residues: CASNSQGRGSGNTIYF. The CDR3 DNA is TGTGCCAGTAATTCCCAGGGGAGAGGCTCTGGAAACACCATATATTTT.

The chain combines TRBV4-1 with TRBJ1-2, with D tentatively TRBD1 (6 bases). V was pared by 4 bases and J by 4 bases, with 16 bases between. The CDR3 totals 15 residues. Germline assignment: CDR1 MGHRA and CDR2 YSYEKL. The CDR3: CASSPSWTVPYGYTF. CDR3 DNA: TGCGCCAGCAGCCCATCATGGACAGTCCCCTATGGCTACACCTTC.

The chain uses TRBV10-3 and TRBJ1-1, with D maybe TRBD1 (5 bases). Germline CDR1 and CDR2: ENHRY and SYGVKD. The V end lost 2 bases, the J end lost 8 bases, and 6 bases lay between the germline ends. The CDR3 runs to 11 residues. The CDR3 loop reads CAISEPGEAFF. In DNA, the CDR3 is TGTGCCATCAGTGAGCCAGGGGAAGCTTTCTTT.

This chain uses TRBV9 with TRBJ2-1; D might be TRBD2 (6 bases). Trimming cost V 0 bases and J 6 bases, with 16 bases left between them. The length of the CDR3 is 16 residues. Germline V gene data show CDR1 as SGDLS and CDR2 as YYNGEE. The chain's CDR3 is CASSVGGGALSNEQFF. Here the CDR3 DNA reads TGTGCCAGCAGCGTAGGAGGCGGGGCCTTATCCAATGAGCAGTTCTTC. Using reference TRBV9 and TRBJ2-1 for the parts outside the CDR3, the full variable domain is DSGVTQTPKHLITATGQRVTLRCSPRSGDLSVYWYQQSLDQGLQFLIQYYNGEERAKGNILERFSAQQFPDLHSELNLSSLELGDSALYFCASSVGGGALSNEQFFGPGTRLTVL.

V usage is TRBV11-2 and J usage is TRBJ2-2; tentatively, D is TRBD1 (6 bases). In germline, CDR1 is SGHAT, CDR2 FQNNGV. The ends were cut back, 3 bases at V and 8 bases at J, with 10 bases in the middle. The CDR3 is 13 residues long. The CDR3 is CASSFSGAGELFF. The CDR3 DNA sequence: TGTGCCAGCAGCTTTTCAGGGGCAGGGGAGCTGTTTTTT.

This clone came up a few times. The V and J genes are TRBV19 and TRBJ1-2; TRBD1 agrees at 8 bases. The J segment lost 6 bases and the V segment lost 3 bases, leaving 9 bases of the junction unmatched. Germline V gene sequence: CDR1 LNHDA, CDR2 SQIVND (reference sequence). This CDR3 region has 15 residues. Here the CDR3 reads CASSIMTGDYNGYTF. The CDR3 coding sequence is TGTGCCAGTAGTATTATGACAGGGGATTATAATGGCTACACCTTC.

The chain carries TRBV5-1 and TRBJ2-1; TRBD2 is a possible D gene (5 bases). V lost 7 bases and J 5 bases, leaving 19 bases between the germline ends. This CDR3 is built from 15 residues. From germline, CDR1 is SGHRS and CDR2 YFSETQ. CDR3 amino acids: CASRSGVTRNNEQFF. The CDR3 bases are TGCGCCAGCCGCTCCGGGGTCACCAGAAACAATGAGCAGTTCTTC.

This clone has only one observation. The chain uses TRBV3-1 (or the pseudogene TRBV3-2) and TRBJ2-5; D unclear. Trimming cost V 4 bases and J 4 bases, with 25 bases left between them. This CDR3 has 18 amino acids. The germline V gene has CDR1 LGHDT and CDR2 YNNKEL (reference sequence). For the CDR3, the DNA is TGTGCCAGCAGCCCGCCAATTTTCCGCGCGAAGCCAGGAGAGACCCAGTACTTC. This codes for CASSPPIFRAKPGETQYF.

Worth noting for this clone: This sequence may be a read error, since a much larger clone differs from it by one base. CDR3 coding DNA: TGTGCCAGCAGCTTAGCGGGGGGGCAAGATACGCAGTATTTT. Translation gives CASSLAGGQDTQYF. The chain couples TRBV7-7 to TRBJ2-3; maybe TRBD2 (7 bases). The CDR3 is 14 amino acids. The V and J ends lost 0 bases and 5 bases respectively, with 9 bases between them. Germline CDR1 SSHAT, CDR2 FNYEAQ (reference sequence). The full variable domain, in which reference TRBV7-7 and TRBJ2-3 provide the parts outside the CDR3, is GAGVSQSPRYKVTKRGQDVTLRCDPISSHATLYWYQQALGQGPEFLTYFNYEAQPDKSGLPSDRFSAERPEGSISTLTIQRTEQRDSAMYRCASSLAGGQDTQYFGPGTRLTVL.

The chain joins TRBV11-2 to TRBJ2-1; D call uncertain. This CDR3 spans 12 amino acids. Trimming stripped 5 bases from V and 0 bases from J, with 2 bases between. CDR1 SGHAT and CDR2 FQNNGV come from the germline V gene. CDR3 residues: CASSLSYNEQFF. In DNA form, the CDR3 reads TGTGCCAGCAGCCTCTCCTACAATGAGCAGTTCTTC.

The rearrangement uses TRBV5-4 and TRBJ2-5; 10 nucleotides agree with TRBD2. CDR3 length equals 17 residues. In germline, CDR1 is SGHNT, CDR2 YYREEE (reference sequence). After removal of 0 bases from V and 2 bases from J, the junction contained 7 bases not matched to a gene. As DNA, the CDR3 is TGTGCCAGCAGCTTGGCCTTGGCTAGCGGGGGACAAGAGACCCAGTACTTC. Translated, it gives CASSLALASGGQETQYF.

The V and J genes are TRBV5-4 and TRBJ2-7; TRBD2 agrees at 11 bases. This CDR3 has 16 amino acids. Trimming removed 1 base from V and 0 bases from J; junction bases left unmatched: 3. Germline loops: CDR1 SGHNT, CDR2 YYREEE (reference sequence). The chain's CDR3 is CASSLLAGGSSYEQYF. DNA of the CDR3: TGTGCCAGCAGCTTGTTAGCGGGGGGGAGCTCCTACGAGCAGTACTTC.

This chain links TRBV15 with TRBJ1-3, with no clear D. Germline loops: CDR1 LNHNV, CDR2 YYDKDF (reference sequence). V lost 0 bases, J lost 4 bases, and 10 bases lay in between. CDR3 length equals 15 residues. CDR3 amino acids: CATSRDMGRGNTIYF. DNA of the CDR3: TGTGCCACCAGCAGAGATATGGGCAGAGGAAACACCATATATTTT.